This T cell receptor (beta chain) was obtained from a study of OX40 agonist ivuxolimab in advanced cancers. In the study overall: Among those enrolled, mean age was about 60 years (range about 23 to 85) and 70% to 85% were male. Past anti-PD-1, anti-PD-L1 or anti-CTLA-4 therapy was accepted, and 40% had received some.

The length of the CDR3 is 13 residues. V was pared by 4 bases and J by 6 bases, with 11 bases between. The germline V gene has CDR1 SGHAT and CDR2 FQNNGV. Clones were read by immunoSEQ multiplex PCR, and TCRdb kept only the in-frame ones, dropping some. The sample has about 83,000 clones; over 75% are singletons. This material consisted of CD4+ or CD8+ T cells sorted from blood, taken in a trial of the OX40 agonist ivuxolimab. The receptor was isolated from an adult with an advanced solid tumor such as melanoma, head and neck, liver or kidney cancer. The V gene is TRBV11-2, the J gene TRBJ2-3; D unresolved. CDR3 protein: CASSSLLSDTQYF. CDR3 coding DNA: TGTGCCAGCAGCTCCCTCCTGAGTGATACGCAGTATTTT. The full variable domain, in which reference TRBV11-2 and TRBJ2-3 provide the parts outside the CDR3, is EAGVAQSPRYKIIEKRQSVAFWCNPISGHATLYWYQQILGQGPKLLIQFQNNGVVDDSQLPKDRFSAERLKGVDSTLKIQPAKLEDSAVYLCASSSLLSDTQYFGPGTRLTVL.